This T cell receptor beta chain was identified during a study of neurological immune-mediated disorders. Sample time point: technical triplicate 3. The unsorted libraries were made from 2 million PBMCs kept at -80 C. It was by 5'RACE with 10-nucleotide random UMIs that the cDNA was made. One entry per CDR3 protein, called by TCRdb with MiXCR from the 5' RACE reads. Counted here are some 48,000 distinct CDR3 sequences, roughly 21% occurring once; the ten biggest clones make up 3.5% to 5%. V lost 7 bases to trimming and J lost 4 bases; unmatched junction nucleotides: 19. This CDR3 contains 17 residues. The germline CDR1 and CDR2 sequences are SQVTM and ANQGSEA. Many counts were recorded for this clonotype.

The specimen sequenced was PBMCs. The TCR comes from a man in his 60s with HTLV-1-associated myelopathy (HAM/TSP). The gene calls are TRBV29-1 and TRBJ1-1, with 9 bases identical to TRBD1. This CDR3 reads CSALRGGTGRRGTEAFF. As DNA, the CDR3 is TGCAGCGCCCTCAGAGGTGGGACAGGGAGACGTGGCACTGAAGCTTTCTTT.